This T cell receptor (beta chain) emerged from a study of early stage breast cancer tumors. Whole-study findings and limits: Commonly generated sequences made up most enriched TCRB sequences shared between patients.

This table comes from immunoSEQ multiplex PCR, and its TCRdb copy is limited to in-frame clones, with some not included. The profile shows tens of thousands of clones, 72% of them singletons. Concerning this clone: What it binds is unknown.

This clonotype was obtained from a person aged 45-60 years with breast cancer. Sequencing was carried out using blood.

The CDR3 loop reads CASRGTGVRGGYTF. CDR3 in DNA: TGTGCCAGCAGGGGGACAGGGGTAAGAGGAGGCTACACCTTC. J is TRBJ1-2 and V is TRBV27; 10 bases fit TRBD1. Trimming removed 6 bases from V and 8 bases from J; junction bases left unmatched: 9. The CDR3 covers 14 residues. CDR1 MNHEY and CDR2 SMNVEV come from the germline V gene (reference sequence).